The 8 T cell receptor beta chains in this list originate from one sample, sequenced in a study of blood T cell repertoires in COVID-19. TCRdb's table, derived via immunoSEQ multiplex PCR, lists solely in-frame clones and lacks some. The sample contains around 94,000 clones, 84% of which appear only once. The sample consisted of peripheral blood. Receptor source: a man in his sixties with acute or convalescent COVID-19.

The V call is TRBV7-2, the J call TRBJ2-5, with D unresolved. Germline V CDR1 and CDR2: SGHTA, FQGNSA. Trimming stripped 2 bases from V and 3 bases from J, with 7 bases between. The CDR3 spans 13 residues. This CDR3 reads CASSLSYKETQYF. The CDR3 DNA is TGTGCCAGCAGCTTAAGCTATAAAGAGACCCAGTACTTC. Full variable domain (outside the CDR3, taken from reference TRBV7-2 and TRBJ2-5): GAGVSQSPSNKVTEKGKDVELRCDPISGHTALYWYRQSLGQGLEFLIYFQGNSAPDKSGLPSDRFSAERTGGSVSTLTIQRTQQEDSAVYLCASSLSYKETQYFGPGTRLLVL.

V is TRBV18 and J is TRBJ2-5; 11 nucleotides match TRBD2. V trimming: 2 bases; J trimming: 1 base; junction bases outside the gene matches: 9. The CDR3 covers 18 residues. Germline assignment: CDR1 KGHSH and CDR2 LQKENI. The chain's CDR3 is CASSPGPTSGGLQETQYF. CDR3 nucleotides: TGTGCCAGCTCACCAGGTCCAACTAGCGGGGGACTCCAAGAGACCCAGTACTTC. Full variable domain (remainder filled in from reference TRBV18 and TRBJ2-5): NAGVMQNPRHLVRRRGQEARLRCSPMKGHSHVYWYRQLPEEGLKFMVYLQKENIIDESGMPKERFSAEFPKEGPSILRIQQVVRGDSAAYFCASSPGPTSGGLQETQYFGPGTRLLVL.

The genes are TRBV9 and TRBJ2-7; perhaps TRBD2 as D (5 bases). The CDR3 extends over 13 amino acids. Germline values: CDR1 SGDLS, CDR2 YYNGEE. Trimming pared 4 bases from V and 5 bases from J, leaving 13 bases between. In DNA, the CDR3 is TGTGCCAGCAGCCCCCGCGGAGGAGACGAGCAGTACTTC. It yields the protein CASSPRGGDEQYF.

The DNA for the CDR3 is TGTGCCACCAGCAGAGATCTGGGACAAAGCTCTGGAAACACCATATATTTT. It encodes CATSRDLGQSSGNTIYF. The chain uses TRBV15 and TRBJ1-3; possible D gene TRBD1, 6 bases. The germline gives CDR1 LNHNV, CDR2 YYDKDF (reference sequence). Trimming took 0 bases from V and 0 from J, leaving 12 bases between them. This CDR3 has 17 amino acids.

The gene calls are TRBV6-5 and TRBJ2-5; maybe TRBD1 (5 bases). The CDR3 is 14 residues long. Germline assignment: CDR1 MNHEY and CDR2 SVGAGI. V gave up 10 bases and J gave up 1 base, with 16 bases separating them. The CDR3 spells CAIGRTQTQETQYF. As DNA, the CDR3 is TGTGCCATCGGTCGGACACAAACCCAAGAGACCCAGTACTTC.

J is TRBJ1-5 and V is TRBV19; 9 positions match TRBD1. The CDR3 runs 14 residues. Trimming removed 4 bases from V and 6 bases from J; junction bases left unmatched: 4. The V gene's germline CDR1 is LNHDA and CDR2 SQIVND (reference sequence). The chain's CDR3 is CASSTGQGTQPQHF. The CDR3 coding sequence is TGTGCCAGTAGTACTGGACAGGGGACTCAGCCCCAGCATTTT.

CDR3 nucleotide sequence: TGTGCCAGCAGCTTAGGCCCCAGAACTAACTATGGCTACACCTTC. It yields the protein CASSLGPRTNYGYTF. The rearrangement uses TRBV7-2 and TRBJ1-2; D unresolved. Looked up from germline, CDR1 is SGHTA and CDR2 is FQGNSA. CDR3 length: 15 residues. Trimming left V 1 base short and J 0 bases short, with 9 bases between.

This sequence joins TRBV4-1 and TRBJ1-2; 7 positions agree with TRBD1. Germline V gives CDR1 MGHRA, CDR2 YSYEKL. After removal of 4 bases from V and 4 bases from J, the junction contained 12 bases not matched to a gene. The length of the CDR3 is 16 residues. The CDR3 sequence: CASSLSHRGGAYGYTF. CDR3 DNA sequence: TGCGCCAGCAGCCTATCCCACAGGGGTGGTGCCTATGGCTACACCTTC.